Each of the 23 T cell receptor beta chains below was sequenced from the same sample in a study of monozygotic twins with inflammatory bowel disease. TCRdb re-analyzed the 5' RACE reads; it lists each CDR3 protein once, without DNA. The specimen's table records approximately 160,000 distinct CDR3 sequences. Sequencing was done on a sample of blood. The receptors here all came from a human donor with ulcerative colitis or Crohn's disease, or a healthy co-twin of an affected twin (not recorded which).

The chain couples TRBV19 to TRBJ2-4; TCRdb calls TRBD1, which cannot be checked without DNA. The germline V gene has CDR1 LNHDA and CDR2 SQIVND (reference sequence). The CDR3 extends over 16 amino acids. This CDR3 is CASSTPGTIAKNIQYF.

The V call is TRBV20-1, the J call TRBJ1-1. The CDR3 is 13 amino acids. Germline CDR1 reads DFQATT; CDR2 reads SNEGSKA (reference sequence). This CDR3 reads CSAFRDRNTEAFF.

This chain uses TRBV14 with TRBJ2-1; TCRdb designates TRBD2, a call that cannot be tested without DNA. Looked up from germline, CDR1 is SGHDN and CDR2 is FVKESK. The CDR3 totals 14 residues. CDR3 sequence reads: CASNSGGARNEQFF.

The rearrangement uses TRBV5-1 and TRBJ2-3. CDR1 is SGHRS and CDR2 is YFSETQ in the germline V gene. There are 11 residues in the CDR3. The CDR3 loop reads CASSFEDTQYF.

This CDR3 is CASSQEKRGETQYF. The gene calls are TRBV14 and TRBJ2-5; TCRdb designates TRBD2, a call that cannot be tested without DNA. Germline V lookup: CDR1 SGHDN, CDR2 FVKESK. CDR3 size: 14 residues.

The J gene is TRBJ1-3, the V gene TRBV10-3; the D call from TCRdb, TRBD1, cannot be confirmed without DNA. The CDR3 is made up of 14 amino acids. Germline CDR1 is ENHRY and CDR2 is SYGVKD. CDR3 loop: CAIGGTGRGNTIYF.

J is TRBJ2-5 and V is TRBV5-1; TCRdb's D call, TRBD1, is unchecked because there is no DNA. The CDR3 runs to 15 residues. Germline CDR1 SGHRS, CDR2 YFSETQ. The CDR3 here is CASSSTGLDLETQYF.

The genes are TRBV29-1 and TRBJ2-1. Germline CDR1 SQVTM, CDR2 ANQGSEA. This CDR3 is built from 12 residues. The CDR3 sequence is CSVGVVNDEQFF.

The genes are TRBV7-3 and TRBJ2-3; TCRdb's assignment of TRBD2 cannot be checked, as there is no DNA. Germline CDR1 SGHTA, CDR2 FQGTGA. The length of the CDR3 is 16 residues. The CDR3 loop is CASSLLAGGATDTQYF.

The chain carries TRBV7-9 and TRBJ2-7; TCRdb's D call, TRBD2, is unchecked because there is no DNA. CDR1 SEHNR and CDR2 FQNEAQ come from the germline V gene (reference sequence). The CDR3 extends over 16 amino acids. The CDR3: CASSLVKSDPRDEQYF.

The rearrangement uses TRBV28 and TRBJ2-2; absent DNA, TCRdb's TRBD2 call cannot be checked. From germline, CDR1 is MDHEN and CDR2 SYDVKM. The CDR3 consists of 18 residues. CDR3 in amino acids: CASSRFPVLAVNTGELFF.

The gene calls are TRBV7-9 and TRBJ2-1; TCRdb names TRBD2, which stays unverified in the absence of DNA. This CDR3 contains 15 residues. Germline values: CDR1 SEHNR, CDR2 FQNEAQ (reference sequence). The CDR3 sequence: CASRTRREGYNEQFF.

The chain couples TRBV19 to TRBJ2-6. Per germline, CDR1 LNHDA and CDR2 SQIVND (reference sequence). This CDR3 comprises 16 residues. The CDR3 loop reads CASSLPRGSGANVLTF.

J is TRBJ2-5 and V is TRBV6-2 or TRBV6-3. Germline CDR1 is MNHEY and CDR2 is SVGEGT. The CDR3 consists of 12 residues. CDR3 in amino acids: CASSNDLETQYF.

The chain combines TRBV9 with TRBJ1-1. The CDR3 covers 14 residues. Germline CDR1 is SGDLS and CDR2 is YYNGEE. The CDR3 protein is CASSLSIFDTEAFF.

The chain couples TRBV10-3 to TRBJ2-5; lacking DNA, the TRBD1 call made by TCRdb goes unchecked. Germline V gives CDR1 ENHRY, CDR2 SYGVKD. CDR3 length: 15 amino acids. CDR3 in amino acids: CAISSPERGRETQYF.

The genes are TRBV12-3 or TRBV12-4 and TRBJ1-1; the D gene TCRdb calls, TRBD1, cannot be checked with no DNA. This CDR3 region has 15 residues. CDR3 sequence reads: CASSFDTGAAVNSFF.

The CDR3 reads CASSPRLWGANTEAFF. The V gene is TRBV9, the J gene TRBJ1-1; TCRdb gives TRBD1 as the D gene, but with no DNA this cannot be confirmed. Germline V gene data show CDR1 as SGDLS and CDR2 as YYNGEE. The CDR3 is made up of 16 amino acids.

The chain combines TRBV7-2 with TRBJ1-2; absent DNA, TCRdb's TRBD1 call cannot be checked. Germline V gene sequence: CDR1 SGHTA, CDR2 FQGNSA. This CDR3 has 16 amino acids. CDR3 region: CASSLWVTGNNYGYTF. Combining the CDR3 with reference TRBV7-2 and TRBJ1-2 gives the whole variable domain GAGVSQSPSNKVTEKGKDVELRCDPISGHTALYWYRQSLGQGLEFLIYFQGNSAPDKSGLPSDRFSAERTGGSVSTLTIQRTQQEDSAVYLCASSLWVTGNNYGYTFGSGTRLTVV.

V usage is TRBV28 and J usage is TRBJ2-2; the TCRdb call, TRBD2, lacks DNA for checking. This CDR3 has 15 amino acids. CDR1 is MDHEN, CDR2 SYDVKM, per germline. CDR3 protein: CASRSLAGGTGELFF.

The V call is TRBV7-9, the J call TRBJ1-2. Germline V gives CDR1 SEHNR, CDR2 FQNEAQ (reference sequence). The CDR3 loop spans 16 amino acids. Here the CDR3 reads CAIPWGVPGQNYGYTF.

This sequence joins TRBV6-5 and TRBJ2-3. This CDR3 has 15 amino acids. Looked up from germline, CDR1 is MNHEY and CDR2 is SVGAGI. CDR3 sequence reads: CASSYRDKPTDTQYF.

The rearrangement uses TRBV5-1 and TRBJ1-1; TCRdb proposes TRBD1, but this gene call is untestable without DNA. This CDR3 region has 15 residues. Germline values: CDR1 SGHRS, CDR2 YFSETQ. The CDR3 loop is CASSVGQGGITEALF.